This is a list of T cell receptor beta chains from one sample in a study of CD8 T cells in ankylosing spondylitis. TCRdb called the 5' RACE reads again in MiXCR, with one record for every CDR3 protein. The profile shows roughly 100,000 distinct CDR3 sequences, over 6.5% of them singletons. Sequenced input: blood, either unsorted or a sorted T cell fraction (not recorded which). The receptors shown here come from a male donor with ankylosing spondylitis or in good health (not recorded which). Each CDR3 is given with its conserved first and last residue. The D gene is left open where the match is weak. Rows may omit the clone size; those that give it use once, few, many or a size class.

>TRBJ1-1|many|NA|TRBV5-1
TGCGCCAGCAGCTTCGTTGGAGGGTTTGGGGGCACTGAAGCTTTCTTT
CASSFVGGFGGTEAFF
>TRBJ2-5|many|NA|TRBV7-2
TGTGCCAGCAGCTTAGCAGGGGGGCAAGAGACCCAGTACTTC
CASSLAGGQETQYF
>TRBJ2-2|many|TRBD2|TRBV6-2/TRBV6-3
TGTGCCAGCAGTTACTCACAGCGGGGGGGCATCCGAGACACCGGGGAGCTGTTTTTT
CASSYSQRGGIRDTGELFF
>TRBJ2-1|many|NA|TRBV29-1
TGCAGCGTTTGGTCCGCCTCCGGCAATGAGCAGTTCTTC
CSVWSASGNEQFF
>TRBJ1-4|many|NA|TRBV12-3/TRBV12-4
TGTGCCAGCAGTTTAGGAGACAGAAAAACTAATGAAAAACTGTTTTTT
CASSLGDRKTNEKLFF
>TRBJ2-1|NA|NA|TRBV6-2/TRBV6-3
TGTGCCAGCAGCAGGACTCAAGCCTCCTACAATGAGCAGTTCTTC
CASSRTQASYNEQFF
>TRBJ2-1|NA|TRBD2|TRBV12-3/TRBV12-4
TGTGCCAGCAGTTTGTCGGGACTAGCGGGGGACTCCTACAATGAGCAGTTCTTC
CASSLSGLAGDSYNEQFF
>TRBJ1-6|many|NA|TRBV10-3
TGTGCCGGCCCGAAGGATCGAACCCTCCACTTT
CAGPKDRTLHF
>TRBJ2-1|many|TRBD2|TRBV9
TGTGCCAGCAGCGTAGATGGTAGCGGGATGGGCAATGAGCAGTTCTTC
CASSVDGSGMGNEQFF
>TRBJ2-2|once|NA|TRBV7-2
TGTGCCAGCAGCCTACAGGGAATCGGGGTGCTGTTTTTT
CASSLQGIGVLFF
>TRBJ2-1|many|NA|TRBV5-1
TGCGCCAGCAGCTTGGCCTTAAGCTCCTACAATGAGCAGTTCTTC
CASSLALSSYNEQFF
>TRBJ2-7|few|TRBD2|TRBV7-2
TGTGCCAGCAGGTTACTAGCGGGGGGAGCCTACGAGCAGTACTTC
CASRLLAGGAYEQYF
>TRBJ2-7|few|TRBD2|TRBV7-2
TGTGCCAGCAGCTCGGGAGCGGGAGAAGGCTACGAGCAGTACTTC
CASSSGAGEGYEQYF
>TRBJ1-2|many|NA|TRBV19
TGTGCCACTGGGGGCGGAAACTATGGCTACACCTTC
CATGGGNYGYTF
>TRBJ2-1|many|TRBD2|TRBV12-3/TRBV12-4
TGTGCCAGCAGTTTTTGGCGCGGGAGGGCCAATGAGCAGTTCTTC
CASSFWRGRANEQFF
>TRBJ1-3|many|NA|TRBV15
TGTGCCACCAGCAGAGCAGGGGAAGGATCTGGAAACACCATATATTTT
CATSRAGEGSGNTIYF
>TRBJ2-2|many|NA|TRBV7-7
TGTGCTAGCAGCTTAGGGGGTCACACCGGGGAGCTGTTTTTT
CASSLGGHTGELFF
>TRBJ1-6|many|NA|TRBV7-2
TGTGCCAGCAGCTTAGCCAGGACCAATAATTCACCCCTCCACTTT
CASSLARTNNSPLHF
>TRBJ2-7|many|NA|TRBV5-1
TGCGCCAGCAGCTTGGCCGGGACACCCGAGAGGTACTTC
CASSLAGTPERYF
>TRBJ2-1|many|TRBD1|TRBV27
TGTGCCAGCAACTACCAGGGGGCCCACAATGAGCAGTTCTTC
CASNYQGAHNEQFF
>TRBJ2-7|many|TRBD1|TRBV7-9
TGTGCCAGCAGCCGTCCGGGACAGGGCGTTTACGAGCAGTACTTC
CASSRPGQGVYEQYF
>TRBJ2-7|many|NA|TRBV18
TGTGCCAGCTCTCCCGACCTACTATACGAGCAGTACTTC
CASSPDLLYEQYF
>TRBJ1-2|NA|TRBD1|TRBV6-5
TGTGCCACCGGTCGGACAGGGGTTGGCTACACCTTC
CATGRTGVGYTF
>TRBJ2-7|many|NA|TRBV4-1
TGCGCCAGCAGCCAAGTCAGTGGGCTCTACGAGCAGTACTTC
CASSQVSGLYEQYF
>TRBJ1-2|few|NA|TRBV30
TGTGCCTGGAGTGTACAAGTGGCAGCTGAGGGCTACACCTTC
CAWSVQVAAEGYTF
>TRBJ2-2|NA|TRBD1|TRBV5-1
TGCGCCAGCAGCGGGGGACAGGGATGGACCGGGGAGCTGTTTTTT
CASSGGQGWTGELFF
>TRBJ1-1|few|NA|TRBV7-2
TGTGCCAGCAGCTGGGGGGGGTTTGACACTGAAGCTTTCTTT
CASSWGGFDTEAFF
>TRBJ2-3|many|TRBD2|TRBV29-1
TGCAGCGTTGAGTTAGCGGGGGGACCAGATACGCAGTATTTT
CSVELAGGPDTQYF
>TRBJ2-7|few|NA|TRBV18
TGTGCCAGCTCACCATCTATAAGGGAAGACGAGCAGTACTTC
CASSPSIREDEQYF
>TRBJ2-3|many|NA|TRBV20-1
TGCAGTGCCATGGGGGCTCCAGGGACAGATACGCAGTATTTT
CSAMGAPGTDTQYF
>TRBJ2-3|few|TRBD2|TRBV7-9
TGTGCCAGCAGCTTAGTCGAGCGGGAGGGCGCGGCGCAGTATTTT
CASSLVEREGAAQYF
>TRBJ2-1|many|NA|TRBV20-1
TGCAGTGCTAGGGCGGGAACTCACAATGAGCAGTTCTTC
CSARAGTHNEQFF
>TRBJ2-1|NA|NA|TRBV6-2/TRBV6-3
TGTGCCAGCAGGGGGACACGCAATGAGCAGTTCTTC
CASRGTRNEQFF
>TRBJ1-2|many|NA|TRBV19
TGTGCCAGTAGTCGGAAGGTTTTCTATGGCTACACCTTC
CASSRKVFYGYTF
>TRBJ2-1|many|NA|TRBV25-1
TGTGCCAGCAGTCCCCGGCAGAATGAGCAGTTCTTC
CASSPRQNEQFF
>TRBJ1-6|many|TRBD1|TRBV5-5
TGTGCCAGCAGCCGCGGACAGGCCAGCTCCTATAATTCACCCCTCCACTTT
CASSRGQASSYNSPLHF
>TRBJ1-6|many|TRBD1|TRBV11-2
TGTGCCAGCAGTCCTAGTTCAGGGGGAGGATCACCCCTCCACTTT
CASSPSSGGGSPLHF
>TRBJ2-7|many|TRBD1|TRBV12-3/TRBV12-4
TGTGCCAGCAGTTCCCCGCAGGGGGCGCGCGAGCAGTACTTC
CASSSPQGAREQYF
>TRBJ2-1|many|NA|TRBV4-2
TGTGCCAGCAGCCAAGATGGCACCCTCAATGAGCAGTTCTTC
CASSQDGTLNEQFF
>TRBJ1-6|many|TRBD1|TRBV15
TGTGCCACCAGCAGCGCACAGGGGACCCTCCACTTT
CATSSAQGTLHF
>TRBJ2-1|many|TRBD2|TRBV12-3/TRBV12-4
TGTGCCAGCAGTCACAGCGGGAGGGCTCAGAACAATGAGCAGTTCTTC
CASSHSGRAQNNEQFF
>TRBJ2-7|many|NA|TRBV13
TGTGCCAGCAGCGACCGGACGGGCCTCACCTACGACGAGCAGTACTTC
CASSDRTGLTYDEQYF
>TRBJ1-1|many|TRBD1|TRBV12-3/TRBV12-4
TGTGCCAGCAGTACCACCCGGGACAGGGGGTATACTGAAGCTTTCTTT
CASSTTRDRGYTEAFF
>TRBJ1-1|many|NA|TRBV12-3/TRBV12-4
TGTGCCAGCAGTCCCCTCTGGGGGGGCACTGAAGCTTTCTTT
CASSPLWGGTEAFF
>TRBJ1-1|many|TRBD1|TRBV20-1
TGCAGTGCAGAGACAGGGGGAGAATGGATTACTGAAGCTTTCTTT
CSAETGGEWITEAFF
>TRBJ1-4|many|NA|TRBV20-1
TGCAGTGCCCCCGGCAGGGACGAAAAACTGTTTTTT
CSAPGRDEKLFF
>TRBJ1-3|few|NA|TRBV30
TGTGCCTGGAGCCTAGGGACTTCCCGCTCTGGAAACACCATATATTTT
CAWSLGTSRSGNTIYF
>TRBJ2-1|many|TRBD2|TRBV29-1
TGCAGCGTCGTGGGACTAGCGGGCTCGAGCTCCTACAATGAGCAGTTCTTC
CSVVGLAGSSSYNEQFF
>TRBJ1-1|NA|NA|TRBV10-3
TGTGCCATCAGTGAGACCGACCAGGTCCTAAACCCGAACACTGAAGCTTTCTTT
CAISETDQVLNPNTEAFF
>TRBJ2-1|many|NA|TRBV5-1
TGCGCCAGCAGGTCCGGGACTGCCAGCAATGAGCAGTTCTTC
CASRSGTASNEQFF
>TRBJ2-4|many|NA|TRBV6-1
TGTGCCAGTAAACAGGGGGGGGGAGCCAAAAACATTCAGTACTTC
CASKQGGGAKNIQYF
>TRBJ2-1|many|NA|TRBV5-1
TGCGCCAGCAGCTTGGATTCCCTCTACGGCCGCGCGGTGGGGCGCGATGAGCAGTTCTTC
CASSLDSLYGRAVGRDEQFF
>TRBJ1-1|NA|TRBD1|TRBV19
TGTGCCAGTAGTATCGCAGGGGGCACTGAAGCTTTCTTT
CASSIAGGTEAFF
>TRBJ2-1|many|NA|TRBV4-2
TGTGCCAGCAGCCGGGGACTCCAGGCCGATGAGCAGTTCTTC
CASSRGLQADEQFF